Listed below are T cell receptor beta chains from one sample, sequenced in a study of monozygotic twins with inflammatory bowel disease. TCRdb derives one entry per CDR3 protein from the 5' RACE reads, leaving out DNA. Here the sample table reports about 210,000 distinct CDR3 sequences. The sequenced material came from blood. The receptors originated from a human donor with ulcerative colitis or Crohn's disease, or a healthy co-twin of an affected twin (not recorded which). Both conserved end residues are part of each CDR3.

len	j_gene	v_gene	CDR3aa
17	TRBJ1-2	TRBV18	CASSPRTGPTTDYGYTF
13	TRBJ1-5	TRBV12-3/TRBV12-4	CASSLLGYQPQHF
15	TRBJ1-5	TRBV5-1	CASSLAGYSNQPQHF
15	TRBJ1-1	TRBV20-1	CSATLEGGPHTEAFF
15	TRBJ1-6	TRBV20-1	CSASGVLRGNSPLHF
18	TRBJ2-7	TRBV11-2	CASSLRSSLRGAGYEQYF
14	TRBJ1-1	TRBV12-3/TRBV12-4	CASGGFGESTEAFF
13	TRBJ1-5	TRBV20-1	CSAMTGLNQPQHF
12	TRBJ1-1	TRBV2	CASSEGWTEAFF
11	TRBJ2-3	TRBV20-1	CSARPTDTQYF
14	TRBJ2-3	TRBV11-1	CASRSGTGVDTQYF
14	TRBJ2-7	TRBV7-9	CASSMSELLYEQYF
16	TRBJ1-1	TRBV5-1	CASSQNPGAMNTEAFF
14	TRBJ1-6	TRBV3-1	CASSITGGGSPLHF
16	TRBJ2-1	TRBV20-1	CSAPTLAGADYNEQFF
14	TRBJ1-6	TRBV5-6	CASSGTVGKSPLHF
12	TRBJ2-2	TRBV6-5	CATWTSTGELFF
16	TRBJ2-7	TRBV7-9	CASSPRTGGKVHEQYF
16	TRBJ1-2	TRBV29-1	CSVDRMDLRANYGYTF
14	TRBJ1-1	TRBV29-1	CSVALRLSDTEAFF
17	TRBJ1-3	TRBV7-2	CASSLGGQGIFANTIYF
16	TRBJ1-2	TRBV3-1	CASSQGRDRESYGYTF
12	TRBJ1-1	TRBV11-2	CASSPRHSGAFF
15	TRBJ2-5	TRBV20-1	CSARDSTRREETQYF
14	TRBJ2-1	TRBV5-1	CASSLTGEAHEQFF
16	TRBJ1-5	TRBV19	CASSPRGAFSNQPQHF
12	TRBJ2-5	TRBV5-1	CASSTNQETQYF
14	TRBJ2-2	TRBV7-2	CASSLVSSVGELFF
14	TRBJ1-5	TRBV5-5	CASSSTWGNQPQHF
15	TRBJ2-2	TRBV20-1	CSARISLRGTGELFF
14	TRBJ1-3	TRBV6-1	CASSGTESGNTIYF
14	TRBJ2-1	TRBV5-6	CASSFRSGYDEQFF
15	TRBJ2-2	TRBV7-2	CASKIRQVPTGELFF
15	TRBJ2-2	TRBV4-1	CASRRTGGNTGELFF
15	TRBJ2-2	TRBV6-2/TRBV6-3	CASSYGPGVTGELFF
14	TRBJ2-1	TRBV3-1	CASSPRTGGGEQFF
12	TRBJ1-1	TRBV7-9	CASSLGTMEAFF
11	TRBJ1-1	TRBV6-2/TRBV6-3	CASSHGTEAFF
11	TRBJ1-2	TRBV15	CATAGNYGYTF
11	TRBJ1-1	TRBV20-1	CSARPGGKAFF